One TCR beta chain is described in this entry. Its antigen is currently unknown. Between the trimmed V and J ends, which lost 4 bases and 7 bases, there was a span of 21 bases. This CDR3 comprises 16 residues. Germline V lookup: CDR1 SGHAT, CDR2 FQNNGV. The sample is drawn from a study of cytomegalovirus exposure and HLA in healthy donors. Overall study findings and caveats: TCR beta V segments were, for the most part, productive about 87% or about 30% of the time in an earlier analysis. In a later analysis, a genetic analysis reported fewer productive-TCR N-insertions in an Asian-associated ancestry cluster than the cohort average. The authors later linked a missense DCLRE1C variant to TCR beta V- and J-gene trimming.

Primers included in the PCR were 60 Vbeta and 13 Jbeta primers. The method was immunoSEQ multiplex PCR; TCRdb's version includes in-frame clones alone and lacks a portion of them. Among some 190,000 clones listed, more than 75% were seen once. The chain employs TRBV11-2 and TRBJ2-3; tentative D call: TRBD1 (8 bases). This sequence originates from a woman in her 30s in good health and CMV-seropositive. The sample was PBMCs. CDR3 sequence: CASSSNPGRTGHTQYF. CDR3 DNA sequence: TGTGCCAGCAGCTCCAACCCCGGGAGGACAGGGCATACGCAGTATTTT.